This paragraph covers one TCR beta chain sequence. This sample was included in a study of spatial heterogeneity in lung cancer. Study-wide context: Each time, sequencing found more beta-chain sequences than alpha-chain sequences.

Each molecule of TCR cDNA was tagged with one unique molecular identifier. One entry per CDR3 protein results from TCRdb running MiXCR on the 5' RACE reads. The sample holds approximately 50,000 distinct CDR3 sequences; around 7.7% are singletons and the top ten take roughly 35%. Time point in this sample: blood at routine non-recurrence follow-up after resection. Whole RNA, isolated from tumor, nontumor lung or frozen PBMC, was sequenced without prior sorting. This CDR3 region has 15 residues. The germline V gene encodes CDR1 SGHRS and CDR2 YFSETQ. The junction had 7 bases not matched to a gene; V was cut back by 4 bases and J by 4 bases.

The specimen was PBMCs, collected at follow-up. The clonotype originates from a female donor with early-stage non-small cell lung cancer. The gene calls are TRBV5-1 and TRBJ2-3, with 9 bases that match TRBD1. The CDR3 DNA sequence: TGCGCCAGCAGCATGGCGGACAGGGGCGCAGATACGCAGTATTTT. Translated: CASSMADRGADTQYF.